What follows are 23 T cell receptor beta chains derived from one specimen sequenced in a study of T-cell memory formation after mild COVID-19. TCRdb itself ran the 5' RACE reads through MiXCR, one entry per CDR3 protein. Seen here are 300,000 to 400,000 distinct CDR3 sequences, 13% to 15% observed once, and the top ten hold roughly 22%. Source material: PBMCs or a T cell subset sorted from them (not recorded which). The receptors shown here come from a man in his late teens or twenties who had mild COVID-19 (a few samples of this study predate the infection). Cell type and time point are not known.

This clonotype was seen a few times. This sequence joins TRBV29-1 and TRBJ1-1; 7 nucleotides agree with TRBD1. Germline lookup yields CDR1 SQVTM and CDR2 ANQGSEA. The ends lost 7 bases at V and 0 bases at J; junction bases unmatched: 5. This CDR3 comprises 13 residues. In DNA form, the CDR3 reads TGCAGCGGGGGGGGACAGTTGAACACTGAAGCTTTCTTT. Protein: CSGGGQLNTEAFF. The variable domain in full, with the rest retrieved from reference TRBV29-1 and TRBJ1-1, is SAVISQKPSRDICQRGTSLTIQCQVDSQVTMMFWYRQQPGQSLTLIATANQGSEATYESGFVIDKFPISRPNLTFSTLTVSNMSPEDSSIYLCSGGGQLNTEAFFGQGTRLTVV.

Comment on this clonotype: A junction boundary mismatches the germline segment, possibly from a read error. J is TRBJ2-7 and V is TRBV4-1; 7 nucleotides line up with TRBD1. The length of the CDR3 is 15 residues. Germline V gene sequence: CDR1 MGHRA, CDR2 YSYEKL. DNA for the CDR3: TGCGCCAGCAGCCAAGGAGTGCAGGGGGTGTACGAGAAGTACTTC. Its translation is CASSQGVQGVYEKYF.

This clonotype was detected only a few times. This sequence joins TRBV7-2 and TRBJ1-5; D remains unclear. CDR1 and CDR2 from the germline V gene are SGHTA and FQGNSA. The CDR3 consists of 16 residues. Trimming cost V 0 bases and J 5 bases, with 14 bases left between them. In nucleotides, the CDR3 is TGTGCCAGCAGCTTAGCGTTCACCCTCGACGATCAGCCCCAGCATTTT. Its translation: CASSLAFTLDDQPQHF.

The CDR3 reads CASSLVAGEGYTF. As DNA, the CDR3 is TGTGCCAGCAGCTTAGTAGCCGGGGAAGGCTACACCTTC. J is TRBJ1-2 and V is TRBV11-2, with D hard to call. Trimming shortened V by 1 base and J by 8 bases, and 11 bases separated the two germline ends. This CDR3 contains 13 residues. Germline loops: CDR1 SGHAT, CDR2 FQNNGV. The full variable domain, with the rest looked up from reference TRBV11-2 and TRBJ1-2, is EAGVAQSPRYKIIEKRQSVAFWCNPISGHATLYWYQQILGQGPKLLIQFQNNGVVDDSQLPKDRFSAERLKGVDSTLKIQPAKLEDSAVYLCASSLVAGEGYTFGSGTRLTVV.

This chain links TRBV28 with TRBJ1-2; tentative D call: TRBD1 (6 bases). There are 14 residues in the CDR3. V gave up 6 bases and J gave up 4 bases, with 15 bases separating them. The germline V gene encodes CDR1 MDHEN and CDR2 SYDVKM. Here the CDR3 reads CASSPDSLGYGYTF. The CDR3 coding sequence is TGTGCCAGCAGCCCGGACAGCCTTGGCTATGGCTACACCTTC.

This sequence joins TRBV5-1 and TRBJ2-4; no reliable D call. Germline loops: CDR1 SGHRS, CDR2 YFSETQ. The CDR3 length is 16 residues. V gave up 2 bases and J gave up 0 bases, with 12 bases separating them. CDR3 residues: CASSFGRIIAKNIQYF. CDR3 bases: TGCGCCAGCAGCTTCGGCCGAATTATAGCCAAAAACATTCAGTACTTC.

This clonotype appeared a few times. This sequence joins TRBV27 and TRBJ1-5, with D possibly TRBD1 on 6 matching bases. CDR3 length: 13 amino acids. V was cut by 4 bases and J by 5 bases, with 9 bases left in between. From germline, CDR1 is MNHEY and CDR2 SMNVEV (reference sequence). CDR3 coding DNA: TGTGCCAGCAGTTGGGGGCGGGATCAGCCCCAGCATTTT. Translating gives CASSWGRDQPQHF.

The rearrangement joins TRBV9 to TRBJ1-5, with D perhaps matching TRBD1 (5 bases). The CDR3 spans 14 residues. Germline V gene lookup returns CDR1 SGDLS and CDR2 YYNGEE. Trimming shortened V by 2 bases and J by 5 bases, and 11 bases separated the two germline ends. CDR3 region: CASSVSGRDQPQHF. CDR3 nucleotides: TGTGCCAGCAGCGTCTCAGGGAGGGATCAGCCCCAGCATTTT.

The rearrangement links TRBV18 to TRBJ2-7, with 7 bases that match TRBD1. Germline values: CDR1 KGHSH, CDR2 LQKENI. The CDR3 has 14 amino acids. V shed 2 bases, J shed 6 bases, and the junction held 7 bases outside the gene matches. The CDR3 spells CASSPTQGVGEQYF. The CDR3 DNA is TGTGCCAGCTCACCAACGCAGGGGGTCGGCGAGCAGTACTTC.

The chain recombines TRBV5-1 with TRBJ2-5; D is possibly TRBD2 (6 bases). The CDR3 is 15 residues long. V shed 5 bases and J shed 5 bases, with 19 bases lying between them. Germline V CDR1 and CDR2: SGHRS, YFSETQ. This CDR3 reads CASRRTGSDGETQYF. The CDR3 coding sequence is TGCGCCAGCAGGAGAACCGGGAGCGACGGGGAGACCCAGTACTTC.

The chain recombines TRBV7-9 with TRBJ1-1; D uncertain. The ends were cut back, 4 bases at V and 7 bases at J, with 16 bases in the middle. CDR3 size: 14 residues. Looked up from germline, CDR1 is SEHNR and CDR2 is FQNEAQ (reference sequence). This chain's CDR3 is CASSYPEGSNEAFF. The CDR3, as DNA: TGTGCCAGCAGCTATCCTGAAGGGAGTAATGAAGCTTTCTTT.

This sequence joins TRBV24-1 and TRBJ1-5; D gene ambiguous. The CDR3 is 13 amino acids. The V end was cut by 3 bases, the J end by 6 bases, with 8 bases between. Germline CDR1 and CDR2: KGHDR and SFDVKD. The CDR3 protein is CATSDVEGQPQHF. In DNA, the CDR3 is TGTGCCACCAGTGATGTCGAGGGTCAGCCCCAGCATTTT.

V and J are TRBV6-6 and TRBJ2-7; D is undetermined. V lost 5 bases and J 5 bases, leaving 10 bases between the germline ends. This CDR3 has 12 residues. Germline CDR1 is MNHNY and CDR2 is SVGAGI (reference sequence). The chain's CDR3 is CASSKQLDEQYF. In DNA, the CDR3 is TGTGCCAGCAGTAAACAGTTAGACGAGCAGTACTTC.

This chain connects TRBV19 to TRBJ2-7; TRBD1 aligns across 9 bases. The length of the CDR3 is 12 residues. J gave up 2 bases and V 8 bases, and 1 base lay outside the gene matches. Germline CDR1 is LNHDA and CDR2 is SQIVND (reference sequence). CDR3 nucleotides: TGTGCCAGTGGACAGGGGACCTACGAGCAGTACTTC. Translating it yields CASGQGTYEQYF.

The chain employs TRBV12-3 or TRBV12-4 and TRBJ1-2, with 8 bases that match TRBD1. The CDR3 covers 14 residues. V trimming: 6 bases; J trimming: 3 bases; junction bases outside the gene matches: 6. As DNA, the CDR3 is TGTGCCAGCAGCCTCAGGGGGCATGACTATGGCTACACCTTC. This sequence encodes CASSLRGHDYGYTF.

The rearrangement links TRBV12-3 or TRBV12-4 to TRBJ1-2, with D possibly TRBD1 on 5 matching bases. This CDR3 comprises 15 residues. V was trimmed by 6 bases and J by 3 bases, leaving 17 bases between them. CDR3 sequence: CASRGPNLGYYGYTF. In DNA form, the CDR3 reads TGTGCCAGCAGGGGGCCGAATTTGGGTTACTATGGCTACACCTTC.

This clonotype was counted a few times. This chain uses TRBV20-1 with TRBJ1-3; D is undetermined. Germline V CDR1 and CDR2: DFQATT, SNEGSKA (reference sequence). The CDR3 is 12 amino acids. V dropped 6 bases and J dropped 9 bases, with 15 bases sitting between them. CDR3 in DNA: TGCAGTGCAACACACCCTCGCGGCACCATATATTTT. Protein product: CSATHPRGTIYF.

This clonotype was counted between two and nine times. V is TRBV6-1 and J is TRBJ1-2; the match to TRBD1 covers 8 bases. The trim removed 5 bases at V and 7 bases at J, leaving 6 bases unmatched. The germline V gene encodes CDR1 MNHNS and CDR2 SASEGT. The CDR3 is 13 residues long. CDR3 nucleotide sequence: TGTGCCAGCAGTAACACAGGGGGTCTTGGCTACACCTTC. Its translation is CASSNTGGLGYTF.

This sequence joins TRBV10-3 and TRBJ1-1, with D maybe TRBD1 (5 bases). CDR1 is ENHRY and CDR2 is SYGVKD in the germline V gene. The CDR3 has 14 amino acids. Trimming stripped 8 bases from V and 5 bases from J, with 18 bases between. CDR3 amino acids: CAIGSSVGVTEAFF. CDR3 DNA sequence: TGTGCCATCGGCTCCTCTGTAGGGGTGACTGAAGCTTTCTTT.

The rearrangement joins TRBV7-9 to TRBJ2-2; 9 nucleotides line up with TRBD1. Per the germline V gene, CDR1 is SEHNR and CDR2 is FQNEAQ (reference sequence). The CDR3 has 16 residues. V was pared by 6 bases and J by 4 bases, with 9 bases of the junction left unmatched. The CDR3 DNA reads as TGTGCCAGCAGTTACCCCGGGACAGGGATCACCGGGGAGCTGTTTTTT. Residues: CASSYPGTGITGELFF. Full variable domain (outside the CDR3, taken from reference TRBV7-9 and TRBJ2-2): DTGVSQNPRHKITKRGQNVTFRCDPISEHNRLYWYRQTLGQGPEFLTYFQNEAQLEKSRLLSDRFSAERPKGSFSTLEIQRTEQGDSAMYLCASSYPGTGITGELFFGEGSRLTVL.

This chain joins TRBV7-7 and TRBJ2-2; no firm D call. The CDR3 has 15 residues. Germline V CDR1 and CDR2: SSHAT, FNYEAQ (reference sequence). Trimming took off 5 bases at V and 7 bases at J, with 17 bases between the two ends. CDR3 sequence reads: CASSPTSIGGGELFF. CDR3 nucleotides: TGTGCCAGCAGCCCTACATCCATCGGTGGCGGGGAGCTGTTTTTT.

The chain joins TRBV6-1 to TRBJ1-2, with 9 positions matching TRBD1. In germline, CDR1 is MNHNS, CDR2 SASEGT. Unmatched junction bases numbered 7, after V lost 6 bases and J lost 8 bases. There are 13 residues in the CDR3. In nucleotides, the CDR3 is TGTGCCAGCAGCCACACAGGGGGCAACGGCTACACCTTC. As protein: CASSHTGGNGYTF.

This clonotype was seen repeatedly, ten times or more. The chain couples TRBV18 to TRBJ2-4; D ambiguous. Germline V gene sequence: CDR1 KGHSH, CDR2 LQKENI. The CDR3 runs 14 residues. The V end lost 3 bases, the J end lost 0 bases, and 6 bases lay between the germline ends. DNA of the CDR3: TGTGCCAGCTCACCGCCAGAAGCCAAAAACATTCAGTACTTC. It specifies CASSPPEAKNIQYF.